The rows below give T cell receptor beta chains drawn from one sample of a study of identical twins. One entry per CDR3 protein, called by TCRdb with MiXCR from the 5' RACE reads. Of hundreds of thousands of distinct CDR3 sequences in the sample, 8.6% were seen once. These same records also appear under a second study, on yellow fever vaccine responses in identical twins.

Source material: PBMCs. The receptors derive from a woman under 30 in good health. Each CDR3 is given with its conserved first and last residue. D genes are given only for firm matches. Size values are once, few and many counts, or a class for expanded clones, and some rows have none.

clone size: many
D gene: TRBD1
V gene: TRBV3-1
J gene: TRBJ2-3
CDR3 DNA: TGTGCCAGCAGCCTCCCCCCCATACAGGGGGCGGTAGATACGCAGTATTTT
CDR3 protein: CASSLPPIQGAVDTQYF

clone size: .
D gene: .
V gene: TRBV19
J gene: TRBJ1-2
CDR3 DNA: TGTGCCAGTAGTATAGATGGGAGTAACCGCTACACCTTC
CDR3 protein: CASSIDGSNRYTF

clone size: few
D gene: .
V gene: TRBV27
J gene: TRBJ2-3
CDR3 DNA: TGTGCCAGCAGTTCCGAAGGGGGTCCAGATACGCAGTATTTT
CDR3 protein: CASSSEGGPDTQYF

clone size: few
D gene: .
V gene: TRBV27
J gene: TRBJ2-5
CDR3 DNA: TGTGCCAGCAGTTTAGTGCAGGCTGGGGAGACCCAGTACTTC
CDR3 protein: CASSLVQAGETQYF

clone size: .
D gene: .
V gene: TRBV6-1
J gene: TRBJ1-1
CDR3 DNA: TGTGCCAGCAGTGAAGACAACAGGGCGATGAACACTGAAGCTTTCTTT
CDR3 protein: CASSEDNRAMNTEAFF

clone size: few
D gene: .
V gene: TRBV5-1
J gene: TRBJ2-7
CDR3 DNA: TGCGCCAGCAGATACGACGGCTACGAGCAGTACTTC
CDR3 protein: CASRYDGYEQYF

clone size: many
D gene: TRBD2
V gene: TRBV9
J gene: TRBJ2-3
CDR3 DNA: TGTGCCAGCAGCGTCTCCGGGAGGGGGAACACAGATACGCAGTATTTT
CDR3 protein: CASSVSGRGNTDTQYF

clone size: few
D gene: TRBD1
V gene: TRBV6-1
J gene: TRBJ2-7
CDR3 DNA: TGTGCCAGCAGTGAAGCCGTGACAGGGGGCATCTACGAGCAGTACTTC
CDR3 protein: CASSEAVTGGIYEQYF

clone size: .
D gene: .
V gene: TRBV10-3
J gene: TRBJ2-6
CDR3 DNA: TGTGCCATCAGACAGGGACCTGGGGCCAACGTCCTGACTTTC
CDR3 protein: CAIRQGPGANVLTF

clone size: .
D gene: .
V gene: TRBV12-3/TRBV12-4
J gene: TRBJ2-1
CDR3 DNA: TGTGCCAGCAGCCCTGAGGGGTCCGGGGGTACGAACAGGAGCAATGAGCAGTTCTTC
CDR3 protein: CASSPEGSGGTNRSNEQFF

clone size: .
D gene: .
V gene: TRBV29-1
J gene: TRBJ2-3
CDR3 DNA: TGCAGCGTTGACCATCCTGGGCGGAGGAGCACAGATACGCAGTATTTT
CDR3 protein: CSVDHPGRRSTDTQYF

clone size: .
D gene: TRBD2
V gene: TRBV12-3/TRBV12-4
J gene: TRBJ2-3
CDR3 DNA: TGTGCCAGCAGGGTCCTGGGCGGGACTAGCGGGAGAACTAGCACAGATACGCAGTATTTT
CDR3 protein: CASRVLGGTSGRTSTDTQYF

clone size: few
D gene: TRBD1
V gene: TRBV11-2
J gene: TRBJ2-7
CDR3 DNA: TGTGCCAGCAGCTCTCGCGACCGAGACAGGGATAGGCTCTACGAGCAGTACTTC
CDR3 protein: CASSSRDRDRDRLYEQYF

clone size: many
D gene: .
V gene: TRBV29-1
J gene: TRBJ2-1
CDR3 DNA: TGCAGCGCTAGGGGGAGCTCCTACAATGAGCAGTTCTTC
CDR3 protein: CSARGSSYNEQFF

clone size: few
D gene: TRBD1
V gene: TRBV6-5
J gene: TRBJ2-7
CDR3 DNA: TGTGCCAGCAGTTTAGGACAGGGGAGATACTACGAGCAGTACTTC
CDR3 protein: CASSLGQGRYYEQYF

clone size: .
D gene: TRBD1
V gene: TRBV5-6
J gene: TRBJ2-7
CDR3 DNA: TGTGCCAGCAGCTTGGCCGTGCTGGGGACAGGGAACGAGCAGTACTTC
CDR3 protein: CASSLAVLGTGNEQYF

clone size: .
D gene: .
V gene: TRBV2
J gene: TRBJ2-3
CDR3 DNA: TGTGCCAGCGAACCTTGGGGGGATACGCAGTATTTT
CDR3 protein: CASEPWGDTQYF

clone size: .
D gene: TRBD2
V gene: TRBV5-1
J gene: TRBJ2-3
CDR3 DNA: TGCGCCACCGCGGGGGGGCGCAGCACAGATACGCAGTATTTT
CDR3 protein: CATAGGRSTDTQYF

clone size: .
D gene: .
V gene: TRBV7-2
J gene: TRBJ1-1
CDR3 DNA: TGTGCCAGCAGCACTCTAGCCATGAACACTGAAGCTTTCTTT
CDR3 protein: CASSTLAMNTEAFF

clone size: few
D gene: .
V gene: TRBV5-6
J gene: TRBJ2-1
CDR3 DNA: TGTGCCAGCAGCTTGGGGCTCCGGGGTACCTACAATGAGCAGTTCTTC
CDR3 protein: CASSLGLRGTYNEQFF

clone size: many
D gene: TRBD2
V gene: TRBV28
J gene: TRBJ2-1
CDR3 DNA: TGTGCCAGCAGATTTCAACTAGCGAGATACAATGAGCAGTTCTTC
CDR3 protein: CASRFQLARYNEQFF

clone size: .
D gene: TRBD2
V gene: TRBV9
J gene: TRBJ2-2
CDR3 DNA: TGTGCCAGCAGCTTGACTAGCGGGCCCGGGGAGCTGTTTTTT
CDR3 protein: CASSLTSGPGELFF

clone size: .
D gene: .
V gene: TRBV7-9
J gene: TRBJ1-6
CDR3 DNA: TGTGCCAGCAGCTTCGACCGTGGACCGTCACCCCTCCACTTT
CDR3 protein: CASSFDRGPSPLHF

clone size: many
D gene: .
V gene: TRBV20-1
J gene: TRBJ2-1
CDR3 DNA: TGCAGTGCCCTCGTCCGGGAGCCCAATGAGCAGTTCTTC
CDR3 protein: CSALVREPNEQFF

clone size: few
D gene: .
V gene: TRBV20-1
J gene: TRBJ2-5
CDR3 DNA: TGCAGTGCTAGAGCTACTGGTGGGACTGAAGAGACCCAGTACTTC
CDR3 protein: CSARATGGTEETQYF

clone size: .
D gene: .
V gene: TRBV20-1
J gene: TRBJ2-2
CDR3 DNA: .
CDR3 protein: CSASILAGELFF